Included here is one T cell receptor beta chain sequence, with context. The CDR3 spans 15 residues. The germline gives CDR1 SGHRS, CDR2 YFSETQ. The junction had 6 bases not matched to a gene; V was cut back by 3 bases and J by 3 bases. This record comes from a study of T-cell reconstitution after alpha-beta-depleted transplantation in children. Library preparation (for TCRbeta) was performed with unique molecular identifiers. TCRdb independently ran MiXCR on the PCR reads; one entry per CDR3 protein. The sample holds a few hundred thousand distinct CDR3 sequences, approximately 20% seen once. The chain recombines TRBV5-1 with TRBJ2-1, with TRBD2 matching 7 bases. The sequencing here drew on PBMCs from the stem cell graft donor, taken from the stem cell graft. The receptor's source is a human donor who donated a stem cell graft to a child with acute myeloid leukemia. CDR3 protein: CASSWVAGVYNEQFF. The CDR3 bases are TGCGCCAGCAGCTGGGTAGCGGGTGTCTACAATGAGCAGTTCTTC.